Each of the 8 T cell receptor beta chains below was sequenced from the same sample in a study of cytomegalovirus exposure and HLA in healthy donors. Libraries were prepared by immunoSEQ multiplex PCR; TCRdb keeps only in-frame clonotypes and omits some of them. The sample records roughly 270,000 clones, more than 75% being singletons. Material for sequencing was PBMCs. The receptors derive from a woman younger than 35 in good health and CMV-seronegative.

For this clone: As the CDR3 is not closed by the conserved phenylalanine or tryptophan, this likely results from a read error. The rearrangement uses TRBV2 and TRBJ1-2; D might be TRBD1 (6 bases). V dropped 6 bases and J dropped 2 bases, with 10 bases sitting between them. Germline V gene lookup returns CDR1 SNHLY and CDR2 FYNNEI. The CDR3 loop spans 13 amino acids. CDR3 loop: CASSEQGNYGYTL. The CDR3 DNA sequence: TGTGCCAGCAGCGAGCAGGGGAACTATGGCTACACCCTC.

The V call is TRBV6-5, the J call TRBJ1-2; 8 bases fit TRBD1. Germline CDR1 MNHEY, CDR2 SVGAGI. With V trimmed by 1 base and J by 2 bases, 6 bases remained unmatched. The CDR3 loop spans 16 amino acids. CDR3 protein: CASSYLDRVANYGYTF. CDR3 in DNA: TGTGCCAGCAGTTACTTGGACAGGGTAGCAAACTATGGCTACACCTTC.

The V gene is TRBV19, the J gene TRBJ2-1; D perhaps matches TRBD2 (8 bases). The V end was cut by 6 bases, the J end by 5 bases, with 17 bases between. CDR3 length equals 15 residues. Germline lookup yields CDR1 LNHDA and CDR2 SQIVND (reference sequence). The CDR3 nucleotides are TGTGCCAGTAGACAACAGGGGACTAGTCACAATGAGCAGTTCTTC. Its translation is CASRQQGTSHNEQFF.

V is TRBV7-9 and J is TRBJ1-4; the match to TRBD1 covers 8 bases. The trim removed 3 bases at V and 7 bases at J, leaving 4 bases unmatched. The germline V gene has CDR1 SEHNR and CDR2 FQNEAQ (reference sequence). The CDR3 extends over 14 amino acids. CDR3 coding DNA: TGTGCCAGCAGCTTGACCGGGACAGGTGAAAAACTGTTTTTT. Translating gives CASSLTGTGEKLFF.

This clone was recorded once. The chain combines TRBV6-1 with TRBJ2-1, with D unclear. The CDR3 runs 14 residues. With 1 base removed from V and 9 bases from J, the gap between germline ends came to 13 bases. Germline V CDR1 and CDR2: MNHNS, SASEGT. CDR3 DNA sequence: TGTGCCAGCAGTGAAGAGAGTGGGCTCGGTGAGCAGTTCTTC. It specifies CASSEESGLGEQFF.

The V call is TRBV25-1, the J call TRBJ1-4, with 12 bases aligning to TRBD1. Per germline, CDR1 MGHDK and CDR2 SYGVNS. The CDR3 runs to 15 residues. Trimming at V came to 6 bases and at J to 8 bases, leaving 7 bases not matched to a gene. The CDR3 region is CASRGQGARGEKLFF. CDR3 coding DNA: TGTGCCAGCAGGGGACAGGGGGCGCGGGGAGAAAAACTGTTTTTT.

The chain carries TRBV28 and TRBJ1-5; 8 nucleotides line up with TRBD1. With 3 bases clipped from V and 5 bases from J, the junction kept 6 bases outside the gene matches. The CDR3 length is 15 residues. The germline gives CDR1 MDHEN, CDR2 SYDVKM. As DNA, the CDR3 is TGTGCCAGCAGTTTGGTGACAGGGGAATATCAGCCCCAGCATTTT. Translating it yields CASSLVTGEYQPQHF. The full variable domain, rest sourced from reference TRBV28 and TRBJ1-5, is DVKVTQSSRYLVKRTGEKVFLECVQDMDHENMFWYRQDPGLGLRLIYFSYDVKMKEKGDIPEGYSVSREKKERFSLILESASTNQTSMYLCASSLVTGEYQPQHFGDGTRLSIL.

The chain's CDR3 is CASLPTAGGYNEQFF. The CDR3 region has the DNA TGTGCCAGTCTACCGACCGCGGGAGGGTACAATGAGCAGTTCTTC. The V gene is TRBV19, the J gene TRBJ2-1; 9 positions match TRBD2. There are 15 residues in the CDR3. Germline CDR1 LNHDA, CDR2 SQIVND (reference sequence). The trim removed 8 bases at V and 4 bases at J, leaving 9 bases unmatched.